This TCR beta chain was documented in a study of cytomegalovirus exposure and HLA in healthy donors. Study conclusions and caveats: A subsequent analysis found that TCR clusters from the first cohort also tended to co-occur in the 110 or so validation repertoires, with 90% to 95% of cluster scores above 0. According to the study, 160 or so TCR beta chains were cytomegalovirus-associated.

Concerning this clone: Its antigen is not known.

The data were produced by immunoSEQ multiplex PCR, yet TCRdb's version contains in-frame clones alone and is incomplete. In the table there are more than 200,000 clones, roughly 88% of which are singletons. This sequence originates from a woman aged 25 to 39 in good health and CMV-seronegative. Sequenced material: PBMCs.

The CDR3: CASSPLGGEQYF. The CDR3 nucleotides are TGTGCCAGCAGCCCACTGGGGGGGGAGCAGTACTTC. The chain joins TRBV11-2 to TRBJ2-7, with 7 bases aligning to TRBD2. Looked up from germline, CDR1 is SGHAT and CDR2 is FQNNGV. This CDR3 has 12 residues. Germline trimming cut 5 bases from V and 7 bases from J; bases unmatched to any gene: 5.